The 20 T cell receptor beta chains reported below all come from one sample, sequenced in a study of cytomegalovirus exposure and HLA in healthy donors. Using immunoSEQ multiplex PCR, the repertoire was profiled, and TCRdb retains in-frame clones only, with some absent. The sample yields 150,000 to 200,000 clones, 86% seen once. The sequenced sample consisted of PBMCs. The receptors shown here come from a woman aged 18-35 years in good health and CMV-seronegative.

This clone was seen more than once but under ten times. This chain links TRBV4-2 with TRBJ1-4; D call uncertain. Germline V gives CDR1 LGHNA, CDR2 YNFKEQ. Trimming took off 4 bases at V and 7 bases at J, with 19 bases between the two ends. The CDR3 has 16 amino acids. CDR3 nucleotide sequence: TGTGCCAGCAGCCCCTCCGTGGCAGGTGGTGGTGAAAAACTGTTTTTT. It codes for CASSPSVAGGGEKLFF.

The rearrangement links TRBV28 to TRBJ2-1; 8 positions match TRBD1. With V trimmed by 6 bases and J by 3 bases, 7 bases remained unmatched. The germline CDR1 and CDR2 sequences are MDHEN and SYDVKM. The CDR3 is 15 amino acids. In DNA form, the CDR3 reads TGTGCCAGCAGCCACAACAGGGGGGTCTACAATGAGCAGTTCTTC. This sequence encodes CASSHNRGVYNEQFF.

J is TRBJ2-7 and V is TRBV14, with 9 bases that match TRBD2. CDR1 is SGHDN and CDR2 is FVKESK in the germline V gene. V was pared by 2 bases and J by 1 base, with 9 bases of the junction left unmatched. CDR3 size: 17 residues. CDR3 region: CASSQLAGPFQSYEQYF. The CDR3 region has the DNA TGTGCCAGCAGCCAACTAGCGGGACCCTTCCAATCCTACGAGCAGTACTTC.

The V and J genes are TRBV4-1 and TRBJ2-7, with 9 positions matching TRBD2. The CDR3 totals 16 residues. Germline-derived CDR1 and CDR2 are MGHRA and YSYEKL. The ends lost 0 bases at V and 4 bases at J; junction bases unmatched: 7. The CDR3 sequence: CASSQDTSGRSYEQYF. The DNA of the CDR3 is TGCGCCAGCAGCCAAGATACCAGCGGGAGGTCGTACGAGCAGTACTTC.

This clone occurred once. The rearrangement uses TRBV5-6 and TRBJ1-2; D might be TRBD1 (5 bases). Trimming took off 4 bases at V and 3 bases at J, with 13 bases between the two ends. The CDR3 is 14 residues long. The germline V gene encodes CDR1 SGHDT and CDR2 YYEEEE. Written as DNA, the CDR3 is TGTGCCAGCAGCCCAGGCAGGGCAGACTATGGCTACACCTTC. Its translation is CASSPGRADYGYTF. Full variable domain (remainder filled in from reference TRBV5-6 and TRBJ1-2): DAGVTQSPTHLIKTRGQQVTLRCSPKSGHDTVSWYQQALGQGPQFIFQYYEEEERQRGNFPDRFSGHQFPNYSSELNVNALLLGDSALYLCASSPGRADYGYTFGSGTRLTVV.

The chain links TRBV27 to TRBJ2-3; 12 bases match TRBD1. Trimming removed 6 bases from V and 6 bases from J; junction bases left unmatched: 10. The germline V gene has CDR1 MNHEY and CDR2 SMNVEV (reference sequence). This CDR3 is 16 amino acids long. The DNA for the CDR3 is TGTGCCAGCAGCCACACCGGGACAGGGGGCGAGGATACGCAGTATTTT. Its translation is CASSHTGTGGEDTQYF.

The chain joins TRBV5-4 to TRBJ1-1; D gene uncertain. Trimming removed 4 bases from V and 1 base from J, with 11 bases in between. The CDR3 consists of 14 residues. CDR1 is SGHNT and CDR2 is YYREEE in the germline V gene (reference sequence). In DNA, the CDR3 is TGTGCCAGCAGCCGCCGTACTGAGAACACTGAAGCTTTCTTT. It encodes CASSRRTENTEAFF.

This clone has a count of ten or more. The rearrangement joins TRBV6-1 to TRBJ1-2, with D perhaps matching TRBD1 (5 bases). This CDR3 comprises 15 residues. Trimming cost V 7 bases and J 0 bases, with 15 bases left between them. Germline V lookup: CDR1 MNHNS, CDR2 SASEGT. The CDR3 sequence is CASTPGGGANYGYTF. CDR3 in DNA: TGTGCCAGCACCCCTGGGGGAGGGGCTAACTATGGCTACACCTTC.

In DNA form, the CDR3 reads TGTGCCAGTAGTATAGCCAGGAGGACTTCTATGAACACTGAAGCTTTCTTT. Encoded protein: CASSIARRTSMNTEAFF. V is TRBV19 and J is TRBJ1-1; no clear D. This CDR3 comprises 17 residues. Between the trimmed V and J ends, which lost 1 base and 0 bases, there was a span of 15 bases. CDR1 and CDR2 (germline): LNHDA, SQIVND (reference sequence).

The chain joins TRBV11-2 to TRBJ2-3; D possibly corresponds to TRBD2 (5 bases). V lost 3 bases and J 0 bases, leaving 16 bases between the germline ends. From germline, CDR1 is SGHAT and CDR2 FQNNGV. This CDR3 region has 17 residues. The CDR3 reads CASSFGGGQTSTDTQYF. CDR3 DNA sequence: TGTGCCAGCAGCTTTGGTGGCGGGCAAACTAGCACAGATACGCAGTATTTT.

This sequence joins TRBV19 and TRBJ1-5; D is possibly TRBD1 (6 bases). Trimming took off 10 bases at V and 0 bases at J, with 13 bases between the two ends. The CDR3 runs 14 residues. CDR1 is LNHDA and CDR2 is SQIVND in the germline V gene (reference sequence). In nucleotides, the CDR3 is TGTGCCACCCGGACAGCCTTTAGCAATCAGCCCCAGCATTTT. It translates to CATRTAFSNQPQHF.

The chain uses TRBV7-2 and TRBJ2-7, with a possible D match to TRBD2 (6 bases). V was trimmed by 5 bases and J by 6 bases, leaving 11 bases between them. This CDR3 region has 12 residues. CDR1 SGHTA and CDR2 FQGNSA come from the germline V gene. Here the CDR3 DNA reads TGTGCCAGCAGCCGGGGGAATAGCGAGCAGTACTTC. It is translated as CASSRGNSEQYF.

This clone was seen only once. This chain links TRBV10-1 with TRBJ2-3; perhaps TRBD1 as D (6 bases). CDR1 WNHNN and CDR2 SYGVQD come from the germline V gene (reference sequence). The CDR3 runs to 16 residues. Trimming left V 3 bases short and J 3 bases short, with 16 bases between. The CDR3 sequence is CASSDLRGGQTDTQYF. The CDR3 DNA sequence: TGCGCCAGCAGTGATCTCCGTGGGGGCCAGACAGATACGCAGTATTTT.

This clone has more than one count but fewer than ten. This chain connects TRBV11-1 to TRBJ1-1, with D unclear. The CDR3 has 18 residues. The germline CDR1 and CDR2 sequences are SGHAT and FQDESV (reference sequence). V dropped 3 bases and J dropped 3 bases, with 23 bases sitting between them. The chain's CDR3 is CASSLVSRVLRGDTEAFF. In DNA form, the CDR3 reads TGTGCCAGCAGCTTGGTTTCGCGGGTGCTACGTGGGGACACTGAAGCTTTCTTT.

V is TRBV6-1 and J is TRBJ1-5; D may be TRBD1 (6 bases). Germline V gene lookup returns CDR1 MNHNS and CDR2 SASEGT. The germline V and J ends were trimmed by 3 bases and 2 bases, with 11 bases remaining between them. The CDR3 totals 15 residues. CDR3 protein: CASSDQGRGNQPQHF. The CDR3 region has the DNA TGTGCCAGCAGTGATCAGGGGAGGGGCAATCAGCCCCAGCATTTT.

V gene TRBV6-4 combines with J gene TRBJ2-1, with no clear D. CDR1 and CDR2 from the germline V gene are MRHNA and SNTAGT. This CDR3 is built from 13 residues. The germline V and J ends were trimmed by 2 bases and 4 bases, with 6 bases remaining between them. CDR3 sequence (DNA): TGTGCCAGCAGTGACGAGAGGTACAATGAGCAGTTCTTC. This sequence encodes CASSDERYNEQFF.

The table lists this clone with a few counts. The V call is TRBV28, the J call TRBJ2-1; 13 positions match TRBD2. CDR1 and CDR2 from the germline V gene are MDHEN and SYDVKM. V was clipped by 4 bases and J by 0 bases; unmatched bases: 9. CDR3 length equals 19 residues. This CDR3 is CASSSSGLAGLSSYNEQFF. The CDR3 nucleotides are TGTGCCAGCAGTTCCTCGGGACTAGCGGGACTCAGCTCCTACAATGAGCAGTTCTTC.

The rearrangement links TRBV7-2 to TRBJ2-7; the D is unclear. The CDR3 covers 15 residues. The germline gives CDR1 SGHTA, CDR2 FQGNSA. Trimming removed 1 base from V and 2 bases from J, with 12 bases in between. The CDR3 loop reads CASSLDRSSAYEQYF. In nucleotides, the CDR3 is TGTGCCAGCAGCTTAGATCGGTCGAGCGCCTACGAGCAGTACTTC.

This clone has just a few counts. The J gene is TRBJ1-5, the V gene TRBV7-8; TRBD1 agrees at 7 bases. The junction had 5 bases not matched to a gene; V was cut back by 5 bases and J by 4 bases. This CDR3 contains 14 residues. Germline CDR1 reads SGHVS; CDR2 reads FQNEAQ. The CDR3 nucleotides read TGTGCCAGCAGCCTCGGGACAGCTAATCAGCCCCAGCATTTT. It codes for CASSLGTANQPQHF.

This clone was seen just once. V and J are TRBV7-6 and TRBJ1-4, with TRBD1 matching over 10 bases. V was clipped by 6 bases and J by 7 bases; unmatched bases: 11. Germline V gene lookup returns CDR1 SGHVS and CDR2 FNYEAQ. This CDR3 comprises 16 residues. DNA of the CDR3: TGTGCCAGCAGTTCCTCGGGACAGGGGACTTTTGAAAAACTGTTTTTT. Translated: CASSSSGQGTFEKLFF.